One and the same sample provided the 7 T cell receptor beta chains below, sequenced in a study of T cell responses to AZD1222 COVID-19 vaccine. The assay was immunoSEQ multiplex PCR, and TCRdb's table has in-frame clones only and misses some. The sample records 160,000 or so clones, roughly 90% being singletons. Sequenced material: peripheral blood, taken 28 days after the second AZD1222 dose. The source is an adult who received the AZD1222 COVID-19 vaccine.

The CDR3 spells CASSTSVGYNTGELFF. The CDR3, as DNA: TGCGCCAGCAGCACGTCCGTTGGCTATAACACCGGGGAGCTGTTTTTT. The chain joins TRBV5-1 to TRBJ2-2, with D unclear. The CDR3 consists of 16 residues. Germline values: CDR1 SGHRS, CDR2 YFSETQ. V gave up 4 bases and J gave up 2 bases, with 15 bases separating them.

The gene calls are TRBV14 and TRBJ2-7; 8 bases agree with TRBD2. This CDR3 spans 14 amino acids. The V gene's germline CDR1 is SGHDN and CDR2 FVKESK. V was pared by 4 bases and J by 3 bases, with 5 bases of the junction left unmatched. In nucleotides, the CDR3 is TGTGCCAGCAGCCGGGCGGGGGGAGGCTACGAGCAGTACTTC. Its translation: CASSRAGGGYEQYF. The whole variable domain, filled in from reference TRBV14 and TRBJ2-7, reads EAGVTQFPSHSVIEKGQTVTLRCDPISGHDNLYWYRRVMGKEIKFLLHFVKESKQDESGMPNNRFLAERTGGTYSTLKVQPAELEDSGVYFCASSRAGGGYEQYFGPGTRLTVT.

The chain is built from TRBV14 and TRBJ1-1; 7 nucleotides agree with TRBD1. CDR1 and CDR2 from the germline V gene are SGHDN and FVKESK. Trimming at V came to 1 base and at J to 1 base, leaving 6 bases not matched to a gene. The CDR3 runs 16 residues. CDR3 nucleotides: TGTGCCAGCAGCCAAGGCCGGGACAGCGCGAACACTGAAGCTTTCTTT. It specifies CASSQGRDSANTEAFF. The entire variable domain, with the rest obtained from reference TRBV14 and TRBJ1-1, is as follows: EAGVTQFPSHSVIEKGQTVTLRCDPISGHDNLYWYRRVMGKEIKFLLHFVKESKQDESGMPNNRFLAERTGGTYSTLKVQPAELEDSGVYFCASSQGRDSANTEAFFGQGTRLTVV.

The CDR3 sequence: CASSLGGGATDTQYF. The DNA of the CDR3 is TGCGCCAGCAGCTTGGGAGGGGGGGCCACAGATACGCAGTATTTT. The rearrangement uses TRBV5-1 and TRBJ2-3, with a tentative D call TRBD2 (7 bases). The CDR3 runs to 15 residues. From germline, CDR1 is SGHRS and CDR2 YFSETQ. Trimming took off 0 bases at V and 2 bases at J, with 10 bases between the two ends.

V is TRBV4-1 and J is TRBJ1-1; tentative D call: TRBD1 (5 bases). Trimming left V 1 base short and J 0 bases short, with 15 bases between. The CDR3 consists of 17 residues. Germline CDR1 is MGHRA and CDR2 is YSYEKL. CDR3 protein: CASSQGSPTDLNTEAFF. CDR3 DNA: TGCGCCAGCAGCCAAGGATCCCCGACAGACTTGAACACTGAAGCTTTCTTT.

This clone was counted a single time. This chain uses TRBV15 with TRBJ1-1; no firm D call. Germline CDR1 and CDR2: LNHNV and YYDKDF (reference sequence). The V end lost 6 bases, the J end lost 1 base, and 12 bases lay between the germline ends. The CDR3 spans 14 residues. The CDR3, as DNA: TGTGCCACCAGTGACCTTACAGCGAACACTGAAGCTTTCTTT. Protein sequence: CATSDLTANTEAFF.

CDR3 nucleotides: TGTGCCAGCAGTCGGGGGGCTCCCCTATATGGAAAACTGTTTTTT. Encoded protein: CASSRGAPLYGKLFF. This chain connects TRBV2 to TRBJ1-4; D is perhaps TRBD1 (6 bases). The length of the CDR3 is 15 residues. Trimming cost V 5 bases and J 10 bases, with 20 bases left between them. Germline CDR1 SNHLY, CDR2 FYNNEI.